The sequence of this T cell receptor (beta chain) was determined in a study of blood T cells in healthy people across ages. The CDR3 spans 15 residues. Trimming shortened V by 5 bases and J by 4 bases, and 20 bases separated the two germline ends. Germline CDR1 DFQATT, CDR2 SNEGSKA (reference sequence). A word on this clonotype: Its cognate antigen is unknown.

Through a sample-barcoded 5' primer and a J-beta primer mix, a second PCR was run for roughly 7 to 11 cycles. Every sample gave at least 3 million paired-end reads containing CDR3. Each CDR3 protein gets one entry after TCRdb re-called the 5' RACE reads with MiXCR. The data show roughly 1,700,000 distinct CDR3 sequences, 28% seen once. Regarding the study as a whole: Aged donors had fewer naive CD4+ cells and lower diversity than long-lived donors. Measured against age, TCR beta diversity per million T cells decreased in a roughly linear manner. It was not possible, with unsorted PBMCs, to conclusively compare naive and antigen-experienced cells.

The sequenced material came from blood. The TCR was taken from a woman in her 30s in good health. The genes are TRBV20-1 and TRBJ1-1; weak D call: TRBD1 (5 bases). The CDR3 spells CSAPGGVGRGTEAFF. DNA for the CDR3: TGCAGTGCTCCCGGGGGAGTTGGGCGGGGCACTGAAGCTTTCTTT.